This T cell receptor (delta chain) was sequenced during a study of gamma-delta chains in newborns, infants, children. Study in general: Innate gammadelta T cells reportedly expand polyclonally right after birth, driven by microbial exposure, per the title.

TCRdb made new clone calls on the reads using CATT. This sample has 9,500 to 12,000 delta-chain clones, with around 9% found just once. To note about this clone: A much larger clonotype is one base distant, so this may be a read error. This CDR3 is also generated by other DNA sequences in the sample.

V was pared by 0 bases and J by 0 bases, with 7 bases between. Germline CDR1 and CDR2: GEAIGNYY and EKD. The CDR3 contains 14 residues. Sequenced sample: blood. The chain couples TRDV2 to TRDJ1; perhaps TRDD3 as D (5 bases). The sequence derives from a child who was a newborn, infant or young child, either healthy, febrile or measles-vaccinated (not recorded which). For the CDR3, the DNA is TGTGCCTGTGACACCTGGGGAGACACCGATAAACTCATCTTT. This sequence encodes CACDTWGDTDKLIF.